This T cell receptor (beta chain) is from a study of identical twins. Study results and caveats: Conclusions rested on cross-sectional statistics rather than following the same donors. Partial confounding of zero-insertion analyses by invariant MAIT and iNKT cells was possible.

As concerns this clonotype: Its antigen is unknown.

The CDR3 runs to 17 residues. Germline V gene data show CDR1 as SEHNR and CDR2 as FQNEAQ (reference sequence). V trimming: 5 bases; J trimming: 5 bases; junction bases outside the gene matches: 14. One entry per CDR3 protein results from TCRdb running MiXCR on the 5' RACE reads. The sample holds some 630,000 distinct CDR3 sequences, under 8.5% seen once. In addition, the sample was reused for a study of yellow fever vaccine responses in identical twins.

The chain employs TRBV7-9 and TRBJ2-3, with TRBD2 matching over 9 bases. This receptor was taken from a woman in her late teens or twenties in good health. Material for sequencing was PBMCs. CDR3 DNA: TGTGCCAGCAGCCCAACAGCGCCTAGCGGGAAGGGAGATACGCAGTATTTT. Translation: CASSPTAPSGKGDTQYF.